These T cell receptor beta chains were read from a single sample in a study of T cells in Graves' hyperthyroidism and ophthalmopathy. TCRdb ran MiXCR on the multiplex PCR reads and lists one entry per CDR3 protein. The sample lists around 760,000 distinct CDR3 sequences; 30% to 40% were seen once. Input material: blood. These receptors were taken from a woman aged 40 to 50 with Graves' hyperthyroidism. CDR3s include the opening cysteine and the closing phenylalanine or tryptophan. The D gene is left open where the match is weak. The size field is filled for only some rows; it gives once, few, many or a size class.

CDR3 length	D gene	clone size	V gene	J gene	CDR3 protein	CDR3 DNA
15	-	many	TRBV7-2	TRBJ1-4	CASSLGGVGGEKLFF	TGTGCCAGCAGCTTAGGGGGGGTCGGGGGTGAAAAACTGTTTTTT
14	-	-	TRBV11-1	TRBJ2-5	CASSLGVSKETQYF	TGTGCCAGCAGCTTAGGGGTATCGAAAGAGACCCAGTACTTC
16	TRBD2	-	TRBV5-1	TRBJ2-3	CASSYLSGGGGDTQYF	TGCGCCAGCAGCTACCTGAGCGGGGGAGGAGGAGATACGCAGTATTTT
11	-	many	TRBV4-2	TRBJ2-7	CASSQVGEQYF	TGTGCCAGCAGCCAAGTTGGAGAGCAGTACTTC
16	-	few	TRBV7-9	TRBJ2-2	CASSLGVTRDAGELFF	TGTGCCAGCAGCTTAGGGGTGACAAGGGACGCCGGGGAGCTGTTTTTT
16	-	-	TRBV12-3/TRBV12-4	TRBJ1-2	CASSSPRGTYAMGYTF	TGTGCCAGCAGCTCTCCGAGGGGGACATACGCTATGGGCTACACCTTC
13	-	-	TRBV24-1	TRBJ1-3	CAWTQSMGNTIYF	TGTGCCTGGACCCAGTCTATGGGAAACACCATATATTTT
16	TRBD1	many	TRBV7-9	TRBJ1-3	CASTLQQGVEGNTIYF	TGTGCCAGCACCCTTCAACAGGGGGTTGAAGGAAACACCATATATTTT
12	-	few	TRBV6-5	TRBJ1-5	CASATVGAPQHF	TGTGCCAGCGCTACAGTTGGCGCCCCCCAGCATTTT
13	TRBD1	-	TRBV29-1	TRBJ2-7	CSARTGHSYEQYF	TGCAGCGCCCGGACAGGTCACTCCTACGAGCAGTACTTC
16	-	-	TRBV6-5	TRBJ1-2	CASSFFPTTGFNGYTF	TGTGCCAGCAGTTTTTTTCCAACAACAGGGTTTAATGGCTACACCTTC
15	TRBD1	-	TRBV12-3/TRBV12-4	TRBJ1-4	CASSPWDRENEKLFF	TGTGCCAGCAGCCCCTGGGACAGAGAGAATGAAAAACTGTTTTTT
14	-	many	TRBV6-5	TRBJ1-1	CASSPVIALGAIVF	TGTGCCAGCAGCCCGGTGATCGCCTTGGGGGCAATCGTTTTT
14	-	-	TRBV10-3	TRBJ1-1	CASSSRARATEAFF	TGTGCCAGCAGTAGCAGGGCCAGGGCCACTGAAGCTTTCTTT
15	TRBD2	-	TRBV20-1	TRBJ2-3	CSAKGTSGISNTQYF	TGCAGTGCTAAAGGGACTAGCGGGATTTCAAATACGCAGTATTTT
13	TRBD1	-	TRBV6-5	TRBJ1-2	CASSEQGRDGYTF	TGTGCCAGCAGTGAACAGGGGAGGGATGGCTACACCTTC
17	-	-	TRBV6-5	TRBJ1-4	CASSYTRDSATNEKLFF	TGTGCCAGCAGTTACACCCGGGATTCTGCAACTAATGAAAAACTGTTTTTT
19	TRBD1	many	TRBV7-2	TRBJ1-3	CASSPIRGHRQLSGNTIYF	TGTGCCAGCAGCCCCATCAGGGGGCATCGTCAGCTATCTGGAAACACCATATATTTT
13	TRBD1	-	TRBV4-3	TRBJ1-1	CASRQGVGTEAFF	TGCGCCAGCAGGCAGGGGGTAGGGACTGAAGCTTTCTTT
15	-	-	TRBV7-8	TRBJ1-1	CASSQPYLEGGAAFF	TGCGCCAGCAGCCAACCATATCTCGAGGGGGGCGCAGCTTTCTTT
13	TRBD1	-	TRBV19	TRBJ2-7	CASGQGSGGEQYF	TGTGCCAGCGGACAGGGGTCGGGGGGCGAGCAGTACTTC
14	-	-	TRBV6-5	TRBJ1-1	CASSKGWGGTEAFF	TGTGCCAGCAGTAAGGGGTGGGGTGGCACTGAAGCTTTCTTT
16	-	many	TRBV14	TRBJ1-3	CASSLRVGTQGNTIYF	TGTGCCAGCAGCCTGCGAGTAGGGACGCAAGGAAACACCATATATTTT
14	TRBD1	many	TRBV19	TRBJ1-5	CASSIPGGSQPQHF	TGTGCCAGTAGTATCCCAGGGGGCAGTCAGCCCCAGCATTTT
14	TRBD1	many	TRBV29-1	TRBJ2-2	CSGRGQALTGELFF	TGCAGCGGTCGCGGACAGGCGTTAACCGGGGAGCTGTTTTTT
18	TRBD1	few	TRBV2	TRBJ1-1	CASSLKARGLLMNTEAFF	TGTGCCAGCAGTTTAAAGGCCAGGGGGCTTTTAATGAACACTGAAGCTTTCTTT
14	TRBD1	many	TRBV12-3/TRBV12-4	TRBJ1-2	CASRRRDRNYGYTF	TGTGCCAGCAGGCGACGGGACAGAAACTATGGCTACACCTTC
13	-	-	TRBV9	TRBJ1-6	CASSQETVSPLHF	TGTGCCAGCAGCCAAGAGACGGTTTCACCCCTCCACTTT
14	-	many	TRBV2	TRBJ2-2	CASGGYEVPGELFF	TGTGCCAGCGGGGGATACGAGGTACCCGGGGAGCTGTTTTTT
16	TRBD2	many	TRBV2	TRBJ2-7	CASSAGAGLEQGEQYF	TGTGCCAGCAGTGCCGGCGCAGGACTAGAACAAGGCGAGCAGTACTTC
14	TRBD1	many	TRBV19	TRBJ1-5	CASGGQGGNQPQHF	TGTGCCAGCGGGGGACAGGGAGGTAATCAGCCCCAGCATTTT
15	TRBD1	few	TRBV29-1	TRBJ2-7	CSVVKGTGGYNEQYF	TGCAGCGTTGTGAAAGGGACAGGGGGTTACAATGAGCAGTACTTC
19	TRBD2	few	TRBV4-3	TRBJ2-1	CASSQEEGSGGLIGNEQFF	TGCGCCAGCAGCCAAGAGGAGGGTAGCGGGGGACTTATAGGCAATGAGCAGTTCTTC
14	-	many	TRBV7-9	TRBJ2-7	CASSLAGVGYEQYF	TGTGCCAGCAGCTTAGCAGGGGTTGGTTACGAGCAGTACTTC
14	TRBD1	-	TRBV7-2	TRBJ1-2	CASSSGQGFGGYTF	TGTGCCAGCAGCTCCGGACAGGGGTTCGGCGGCTACACCTTC
12	-	few	TRBV28	TRBJ1-2	CARTQGIYGYTF	TGTGCCAGGACTCAGGGCATCTATGGCTACACCTTC
15	TRBD1	few	TRBV11-3	TRBJ1-1	CASSCRDRVRAEAFF	TGTGCCAGCAGCTGCCGGGACAGGGTCCGCGCTGAAGCTTTCTTT
15	-	-	TRBV28	TRBJ2-5	CASSLWTAVTETQYF	TGTGCCAGCAGTTTATGGACAGCCGTCACTGAGACCCAGTACTTC
15	-	few	TRBV29-1	TRBJ2-3	CSVESPSAVTDTQYF	TGCAGCGTTGAATCCCCTAGCGCAGTCACAGATACGCAGTATTTT
13	-	-	TRBV20-1	TRBJ2-5	CSAPAEGYETQYF	TGCAGTGCCCCTGCAGAGGGATACGAGACCCAGTACTTC
14	-	-	TRBV14	TRBJ2-2	CASSQDVTTGELFF	TGTGCCAGCAGCCAAGACGTCACCACCGGGGAGCTGTTTTTT
18	-	-	TRBV6-1	TRBJ2-3	CASSEVNSLAFSTDTQYF	TGTGCCAGCAGTGAAGTTAACAGCTTAGCGTTTAGCACAGATACGCAGTATTTT
14	TRBD2	many	TRBV2	TRBJ2-7	CASRVAGSSYEQYF	TGTGCCAGCAGGGTAGCGGGGAGCTCCTACGAGCAGTACTTC
14	-	-	TRBV27	TRBJ1-1	CASSWAGLNTEAFF	TGTGCCAGCAGTTGGGCGGGACTGAACACTGAAGCTTTCTTT